The text below deals with one T cell receptor (beta chain). Its binding antigen is unknown. Base qualities are not at hand, and no much larger clone is one base apart. Before undergoing thyroid surgery, none of the patients had been given any kind of treatment. The study retrospectively analysed patient clinical samples collected from about 2012 to 2019 using T-cell receptor beta sequencing. Taken from cysteine to phenylalanine, the CDR3 has 15 residues. Only CDR3 DNA remains: 45 bases, in frame from the first base. Via the germline V gene, CDR1 is MGHRA and CDR2 YSYEKL. For this chain, trimming is 3 bases at the V end and 8 bases at the J end, and the number of junction bases without a gene match is 10. Receptors were amplified or captured by PCR. This sample was sequenced with an Illumina HiSeq 4000. The TCR beta-chain CDR3 region of each patient was profiled by high-throughput sequencing. As for the original processing: A classifier to discriminate distant-metastatic papillary thyroid cancer patients was built from CDR3 differences across clinicopathological groups. The Shannon index was used to measure repertoire diversity, and the Morisita-Horn index was used to measure how similar tumor and blood repertoires were. TCRdb cleaned the public reads at Q25 with fastp, built clones with MiXCR and kept in-frame beta chains. What appears here as the V and J calls and clone size reflects TCRdb's work, not the paper's. This sample comprises about 30,000 clones, about 10% of them detected only once. The ten biggest clones cover about 16% of the sample.

The sample belongs to a study of metastatic and nonmetastatic thyroid tumors (dated by TCRdb to about 2020). Regarding the research as a whole: The researchers compared repertoires between peripheral blood samples and tumor or nodule tissue samples from patients with malignant or benign thyroid disease.

Overall study results and their limits: In both blood and tumor samples, malignant tumors were reported to have significantly higher TCR beta diversity than benign nodules.

The sequence came from a female donor with papillary thyroid cancer or a benign thyroid nodule (not recorded which). Some clones in this sample may be carry-over from other donors' samples. The sample consisted of blood. The rearrangement combines TRBV4-1 with TRBJ1-5, with TRBD1 identical over 7 junction bases. At the DNA level, the sequence is TGCGCCAGCAGCCAGACAGGGAGACCTCGGGAGCCCCAGCATTTT. Translated, this gives CASSQTGRPREPQHF.